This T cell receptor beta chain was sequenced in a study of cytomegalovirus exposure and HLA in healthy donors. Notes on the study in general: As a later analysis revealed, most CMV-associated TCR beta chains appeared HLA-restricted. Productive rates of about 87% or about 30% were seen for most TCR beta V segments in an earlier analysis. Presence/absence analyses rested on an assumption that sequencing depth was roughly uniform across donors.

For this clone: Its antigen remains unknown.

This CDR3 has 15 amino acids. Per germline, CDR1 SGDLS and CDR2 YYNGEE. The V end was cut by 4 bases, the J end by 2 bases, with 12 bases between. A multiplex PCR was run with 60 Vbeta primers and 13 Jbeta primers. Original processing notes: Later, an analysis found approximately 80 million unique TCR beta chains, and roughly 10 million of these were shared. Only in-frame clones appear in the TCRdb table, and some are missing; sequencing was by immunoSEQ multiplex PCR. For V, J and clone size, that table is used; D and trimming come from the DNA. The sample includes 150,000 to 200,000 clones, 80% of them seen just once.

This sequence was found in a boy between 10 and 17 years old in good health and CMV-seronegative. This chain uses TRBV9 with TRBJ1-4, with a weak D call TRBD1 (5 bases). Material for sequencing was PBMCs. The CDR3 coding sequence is TGTGCCAGCAGCTCCGAGCAGGGCACTAATGAAAAACTGTTTTTT. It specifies CASSSEQGTNEKLFF.